The sample holds many counts of the clone carrying this TCR beta chain. The length of the CDR3 is 16 residues. V lost 5 bases to trimming and J lost 2 bases, with 19 bases between them. Germline CDR1 and CDR2: MDHEN and SYDVKM. The data were obtained in a study of molecular identifiers for immune sequencing clone quantification. TCRdb re-analysed the PCR reads in MiXCR, keeping a single row per CDR3 protein. Among some 680,000 distinct CDR3 sequences listed, around 25% were seen once. Sequencing was performed on naive CD8+ T cells from blood, with Jurkat cell RNA spiked in. Subset specified: FACS-sorted CD8+CD4-CCR7+CD45RA+ naive T cells. The V and J genes are TRBV28 and TRBJ2-7, with D maybe TRBD1 (6 bases). The TCR comes from a human donor in good health. Some libraries in this study had Jurkat cell RNA spiked in. CDR3 sequence: CASSHPGHPTPYEQYF. The CDR3 DNA is TGTGCCAGCAGTCATCCGGGACACCCGACCCCCTACGAGCAGTACTTC.